The present TCR beta chain was sequenced within a study of identical twins. A universal primer site arose from template switching, and cDNA bore unique molecular identifiers. TCRdb re-analysed the 5' RACE reads in MiXCR, keeping a single row per CDR3 protein. This table has some 570,000 distinct CDR3 sequences, around 20% appearing once. CDR3 size: 11 residues. Germline V gene lookup returns CDR1 SGHAT and CDR2 FQDESV (reference sequence). The ends were cut back, 3 bases at V and 13 bases at J, with 10 bases in the middle. Findings and limits, study-wide: A lower insertion count was a feature of abundant cord blood beta clonotypes, with no such feature in memory repertoires. The study based its conclusions on cross-sectional statistical analysis and did not follow the same donors.

Concerning this clonotype: Its target is not known.

The same sample was also studied in work on yellow fever vaccine responses in identical twins.

The clonotype comes from a woman aged 18-30 years in good health. The sample was CD4+ T cells sorted from blood. The chain joins TRBV11-1 to TRBJ2-1; weak D call: TRBD2 (6 bases). The CDR3 region has the DNA TGTGCCAGCAGCTTGACTAGTCTCCAGTTCTTC. Translation: CASSLTSLQFF.